This T cell receptor beta chain was observed in a study of blood T cell repertoires in COVID-19. Across the study: Samples of COVID-19 (acute and convalescent) were obtained from the United States, Italy and Spain. From T cells, B-cell-depleted T cells, or PBMCs came the material, which was cDNA or gDNA.

Authors' data handling: Nucleated cell counts were estimated from reference gene primer amplification. Measured with immunoSEQ multiplex PCR; TCRdb has only the in-frame clones, and not every one. That table furnishes V, J and clone size, whereas the DNA furnished D and trimming. This sample carries around 170,000 clones, approximately 83% of them seen once, and the ten largest clones take more than 7.5%. This CDR3 spans 15 amino acids. Germline values: CDR1 SGHNT, CDR2 YYREEE (reference sequence). After removal of 1 base from V and 3 bases from J, the junction contained 5 bases not matched to a gene.

The source is a man between 50 and 59 years old with active or convalescent COVID-19. The sample was peripheral blood. The gene calls are TRBV5-4 and TRBJ2-3; 7 nucleotides align to TRBD2. The CDR3 nucleotides are TGTGCCAGCAGCTTGCGTCTAGCGGAAACAGATACGCAGTATTTT. It is translated as CASSLRLAETDTQYF. Full variable domain (rest looked up from reference TRBV5-4 and TRBJ2-3): ETGVTQSPTHLIKTRGQQVTLRCSSQSGHNTVSWYQQALGQGPQFIFQYYREEENGRGNFPPRFSGLQFPNYSSELNVNALELDDSALYLCASSLRLAETDTQYFGPGTRLTVL.